Following are 4 T cell receptor beta chains from one sample sequenced in a study of blood T cell repertoires in COVID-19. Generated by immunoSEQ multiplex PCR, the TCRdb table keeps only in-frame clones and is missing some. The top ten hold around 2.9% of the sample, which has some 250,000 clones, approximately 86% seen once. The specimen was peripheral blood. These receptors came from a woman aged 25 to 39 who had recovered from COVID-19.

The chain is built from TRBV11-3 and TRBJ1-1; TRBD1 might be the D (6 bases). V was pared by 8 bases and J by 6 bases, with 19 bases between. CDR1 is SGHNT, CDR2 YENEEA, per germline. The CDR3 totals 14 residues. The CDR3 DNA follows: TGTGCCAGCTCGGCCGGCCAGGGGCTCGCTGAAGCTTTCTTT. Translated, it gives CASSAGQGLAEAFF.

This clone appeared once. The chain has TRBV30 and TRBJ1-4; TRBD1 might be the D (5 bases). The CDR3 spans 13 residues. Germline V gene data show CDR1 as GTSNPN and CDR2 as SVGIG (reference sequence). V was cut by 2 bases and J by 7 bases, with 11 bases left in between. CDR3 in DNA: TGTGCCTGGAGTTCAGGGTCGGGTGAAAAACTGTTTTTT. Its protein is CAWSSGSGEKLFF. The whole variable domain, filled in from reference TRBV30 and TRBJ1-4, reads SQTIHQWPATLVQPVGSPLSLECTVEGTSNPNLYWYRQAAGRGLQLLFYSVGIGQISSEVPQNLSASRPQDRQFILSSKKLLLSDSGFYLCAWSSGSGEKLFFGSGTQLSVL.

The J gene is TRBJ1-4, the V gene TRBV27; D perhaps matches TRBD1 (5 bases). The germline gives CDR1 MNHEY, CDR2 SMNVEV (reference sequence). The CDR3 loop spans 14 amino acids. V was shortened by 0 bases and J by 8 bases, with 10 bases between the two germline ends. The CDR3 DNA reads TGTGCCAGCAGTTTATCGTGGGGGGGAGAAAAACTGTTTTTT. This sequence encodes CASSLSWGGEKLFF.

The chain employs TRBV5-5 and TRBJ2-5, with D perhaps matching TRBD1 (6 bases). The germline V gene encodes CDR1 SGHKS and CDR2 YYEKEE (reference sequence). Trimming stripped 6 bases from V and 2 bases from J, with 17 bases between. The CDR3 has 15 residues. The CDR3 here is CASTQAGAGQETQYF. DNA of the CDR3: TGTGCCAGCACCCAGGCAGGGGCTGGGCAAGAGACCCAGTACTTC.